The clone carrying this TCR beta chain occurred once. What it binds is not known. The germline gives CDR1 SSHAT, CDR2 FNYEAQ (reference sequence). Trimming removed 1 base at V and 3 bases at J, with 6 bases between. The CDR3 spans 14 residues. These data belong to a study of cytomegalovirus exposure and HLA in healthy donors. Profiling relied on immunoSEQ multiplex PCR, and the TCRdb table lists in-frame clones only, not all of them. The table includes 140,000 to 150,000 clones, roughly 93% detected once. Study outcomes and limitations: A list of 150 or so TCR beta chains associated with cytomegalovirus was given.

This sequence originates from a man between 18 and 35 years old in good health and CMV-seropositive. Sequenced sample: PBMCs. The V gene is TRBV7-7, the J gene TRBJ2-2, with D possibly matching TRBD1 (5 bases). The CDR3 nucleotides are TGTGCCAGCAGCTTAGGACAGTACACCGGGGAGCTGTTTTTT. Protein: CASSLGQYTGELFF. Filled out from reference TRBV7-7 and TRBJ2-2, the complete variable domain reads GAGVSQSPRYKVTKRGQDVTLRCDPISSHATLYWYQQALGQGPEFLTYFNYEAQPDKSGLPSDRFSAERPEGSISTLTIQRTEQRDSAMYRCASSLGQYTGELFFGEGSRLTVL.